This is a list of T cell receptor beta chains from one sample in a study of identical twins. Using its own MiXCR run on the 5' RACE reads, TCRdb lists one record per CDR3 protein. The sample has 550,000 to 800,000 distinct CDR3 sequences; about 7.6% are singletons. A further study also used this sample, focusing on yellow fever vaccine responses in identical twins.

What was sequenced was PBMCs. The receptors stem from a woman between 18 and 29 years old in good health. Each CDR3 is given without its conserved first and last residue. Clone size, where shown, is once, few, many, or a class for clones that have expanded.

v_gene | abundance | CDR3aa
TRBV6-1 | few | ASRALGRGVSEAF
TRBV5-1 | many | ASSSERYEQY
TRBV7-3 | many | ASSFTDSDEQF
TRBV20-1 | many | SARRPYGDTQY
TRBV18 | few | ASSPVRGQNEKLF
TRBV6-1 | NA | ASTRTSGGYNEQF
TRBV5-1 | many | ASRVNTGELF
TRBV7-8 | NA | ASSLATRTSYNEQF
TRBV28 | few | ATRGGRTTDTQY
TRBV27 | many | ASSPRTIQETQY
TRBV3-1 | NA | ASSQGAGTVYEQY
TRBV9 | NA | ASSVATSWLEFGEQY
TRBV29-1 | few | SVEMGGRFGHTDTQY
TRBV11-2 | many | ASSVTVRATNEKLF
TRBV7-9 | few | ASSLRDTGNTIY
TRBV5-6 | many | ASSLGIRGESTEAF
TRBV5-5 | few | ASSLDRSGGNIQY
TRBV6-1 | NA | ASLTVARLAAAYEQY
TRBV10-3 | NA | AIRGVQATDTQY
TRBV12-3/TRBV12-4 | NA | ASSLSQVRNEQF
TRBV2 | few | ASSPTQRDIQY
TRBV28 | many | ASSEGGANTGELF
TRBV3-1 | many | ASSQEGPTGAFSTDTQY
TRBV18 | NA | ATRDSSYEQY
TRBV19 | few | ASSIEQGGNEQF